This T cell receptor (beta chain) stems from a study of blood T cell repertoires in COVID-19. Across the whole study: T cells, B-cell-depleted T cells, or PBMCs provided the cDNA or gDNA that served as material.

Measured with immunoSEQ multiplex PCR; TCRdb has only the in-frame clones, and not every one. In the table there are 80,000 to 85,000 clones, 84% of which are singletons. Germline CDR1 reads SGDLS; CDR2 reads YYNGEE. Trimming took off 1 base at V and 3 bases at J, with 17 bases between the two ends. The CDR3 is 16 residues long. The sample comprised peripheral blood. The origin of this receptor is a human donor in a cohort sampled during active COVID-19. V usage is TRBV9 and J usage is TRBJ2-7; maybe TRBD2 (5 bases). The CDR3 DNA reads as TGTGCCAGCAGCGTAAGCGGCTCAATTGACGACTACGAGCAGTACTTC. It translates to CASSVSGSIDDYEQYF. Complete variable domain (other parts from reference TRBV9 and TRBJ2-7): DSGVTQTPKHLITATGQRVTLRCSPRSGDLSVYWYQQSLDQGLQFLIQYYNGEERAKGNILERFSAQQFPDLHSELNLSSLELGDSALYFCASSVSGSIDDYEQYFGPGTRLTVT.